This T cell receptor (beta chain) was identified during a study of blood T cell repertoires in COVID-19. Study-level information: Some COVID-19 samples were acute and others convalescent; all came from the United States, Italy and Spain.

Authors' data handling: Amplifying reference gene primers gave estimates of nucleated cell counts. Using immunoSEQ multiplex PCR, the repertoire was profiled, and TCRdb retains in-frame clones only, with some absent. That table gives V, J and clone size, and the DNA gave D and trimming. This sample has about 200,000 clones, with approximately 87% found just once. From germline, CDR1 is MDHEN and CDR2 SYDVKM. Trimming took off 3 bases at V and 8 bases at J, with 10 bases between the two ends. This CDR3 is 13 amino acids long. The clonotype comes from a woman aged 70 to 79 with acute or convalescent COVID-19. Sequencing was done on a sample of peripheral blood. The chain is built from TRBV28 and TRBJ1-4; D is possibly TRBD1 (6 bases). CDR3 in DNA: TGTGCCAGCAGTTTTGGGGGGGCCGAAAAACTGTTTTTT. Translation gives CASSFGGAEKLFF. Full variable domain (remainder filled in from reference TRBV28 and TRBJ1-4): DVKVTQSSRYLVKRTGEKVFLECVQDMDHENMFWYRQDPGLGLRLIYFSYDVKMKEKGDIPEGYSVSREKKERFSLILESASTNQTSMYLCASSFGGAEKLFFGSGTQLSVL.